One sample yielded the 21 T cell receptor beta chains listed below, sequenced in a study of blood T cell repertoires in COVID-19. The repertoire was sequenced with immunoSEQ multiplex PCR; TCRdb's copy has only in-frame clones and lacks some. Among some 85,000 clones, 80% were seen once, and the ten largest hold 15% to 20%. Sample: peripheral blood. These receptor sequences come from a woman aged 80 or over with acute or convalescent COVID-19.

The rearrangement links TRBV18 to TRBJ1-2, with a tentative D call TRBD1 (5 bases). The germline gives CDR1 KGHSH, CDR2 LQKENI. The CDR3 has 12 residues. Trimming took off 4 bases at V and 8 bases at J, with 11 bases between the two ends. The CDR3 bases are TGTGCCAGCTCACTATCGACAGAAGGCTACACCTTC. Its protein is CASSLSTEGYTF.

The chain couples TRBV18 to TRBJ1-5; 9 bases align to TRBD1. This CDR3 is 15 amino acids long. The V and J ends lost 3 bases and 10 bases, in that order; junction bases with no gene match: 10. Germline CDR1 reads KGHSH; CDR2 reads LQKENI. The CDR3 DNA sequence: TGTGCCAGCTCACCCGGGACAGGGCCCGATTCTCCCCAGCATTTT. Encoded protein: CASSPGTGPDSPQHF.

The rearrangement uses TRBV6-5 and TRBJ2-7; 13 nucleotides align to TRBD2. The CDR3 has 15 residues. The ends lost 4 bases at V and 3 bases at J; junction bases unmatched: 3. The V gene's germline CDR1 is MNHEY and CDR2 SVGAGI. The CDR3 loop is CASSLTSGGNYEQYF. CDR3 nucleotides: TGTGCCAGCAGTTTGACTAGCGGGGGGAACTACGAGCAGTACTTC.

V is TRBV5-4 and J is TRBJ2-5, with a weak D call TRBD2 (5 bases). The CDR3 has 13 amino acids. Trimming took 1 base from V and 4 from J, leaving 8 bases between them. Germline loops: CDR1 SGHNT, CDR2 YYREEE (reference sequence). CDR3 sequence reads: CASSLPRGETQYF. The CDR3 DNA is TGTGCCAGCAGCTTGCCTCGGGGAGAGACCCAGTACTTC.

This chain links TRBV30 with TRBJ2-5; weak D call: TRBD1 (5 bases). From germline, CDR1 is GTSNPN and CDR2 SVGIG (reference sequence). Trimming shortened V by 0 bases and J by 7 bases, and 15 bases separated the two germline ends. The CDR3 runs to 14 residues. The CDR3 region is CAWSVGWGRVTQYF. The CDR3, as DNA: TGTGCCTGGAGTGTAGGGTGGGGCCGTGTGACCCAGTACTTC. The whole variable domain, remainder taken from reference TRBV30 and TRBJ2-5, is SQTIHQWPATLVQPVGSPLSLECTVEGTSNPNLYWYRQAAGRGLQLLFYSVGIGQISSEVPQNLSASRPQDRQFILSSKKLLLSDSGFYLCAWSVGWGRVTQYFGPGTRLLVL.

The chain recombines TRBV5-5 with TRBJ2-1; 11 positions match TRBD1. The length of the CDR3 is 15 residues. The trim removed 2 bases at V and 7 bases at J, leaving 5 bases unmatched. Germline V gives CDR1 SGHKS, CDR2 YYEKEE (reference sequence). The CDR3 DNA follows: TGTGCCAGCAGCTTCGGACAGGGGGCGTGGAATGAGCAGTTCTTC. As protein: CASSFGQGAWNEQFF.

This rearrangement joins TRBV5-5 to TRBJ1-2; maybe TRBD1 (5 bases). There are 14 residues in the CDR3. V shed 6 bases and J shed 2 bases, with 14 bases lying between them. Germline values: CDR1 SGHKS, CDR2 YYEKEE (reference sequence). This chain's CDR3 is CASTPGGDNYGYTF. Written as DNA, the CDR3 is TGTGCCAGCACCCCAGGCGGGGACAACTATGGCTACACCTTC. The whole variable domain, filled in from reference TRBV5-5 and TRBJ1-2, reads DAGVTQSPTHLIKTRGQQVTLRCSPISGHKSVSWYQQVLGQGPQFIFQYYEKEERGRGNFPDRFSARQFPNYSSELNVNALLLGDSALYLCASTPGGDNYGYTFGSGTRLTVV.

CDR3 loop: CSVNRDRNTEAFF. DNA for the CDR3: TGCAGCGTCAACAGGGATAGGAACACTGAAGCTTTCTTT. V usage is TRBV29-1 and J usage is TRBJ1-1; maybe TRBD1 (6 bases). The CDR3 is 13 residues long. Per germline, CDR1 SQVTM and CDR2 ANQGSEA. The germline V and J ends were trimmed by 6 bases and 1 base, with 12 bases remaining between them.

The J gene is TRBJ1-1, the V gene TRBV7-9, with TRBD1 as a possible D gene (6 bases). The CDR3 extends over 13 amino acids. CDR1 is SEHNR, CDR2 FQNEAQ, per germline (reference sequence). V lost 4 bases, J lost 8 bases, and 14 bases lay in between. CDR3 bases: TGTGCCAGCAGCTCCTCAGGGGCTTTCGAAGCTTTCTTT. Translation: CASSSSGAFEAFF.

The V call is TRBV29-1, the J call TRBJ2-2, with 13 bases aligning to TRBD2. This CDR3 contains 14 residues. After removal of 6 bases from V and 7 bases from J, the junction contained 5 bases not matched to a gene. Germline-derived CDR1 and CDR2 are SQVTM and ANQGSEA. The CDR3 bases are TGCAGCGTGTTGGGACTAGCGGGACGCGGGGAGCTGTTTTTT. Translated: CSVLGLAGRGELFF.

V usage is TRBV19 and J usage is TRBJ2-1; the D gene is possibly TRBD2 (6 bases). Germline V CDR1 and CDR2: LNHDA, SQIVND (reference sequence). The CDR3 loop spans 14 amino acids. Trimming removed 5 bases from V and 6 bases from J, with 14 bases in between. For the CDR3, the DNA is TGTGCCAGTAGTGCCCAGCGGGTTGGCAATGAGCAGTTCTTC. Its protein is CASSAQRVGNEQFF.

V is TRBV6-5 and J is TRBJ2-7; TRBD2 matches 12 bases. The CDR3 has 16 amino acids. V dropped 1 base and J dropped 2; count of bases not matched to a gene: 3. CDR1 and CDR2 (germline): MNHEY, SVGAGI. CDR3: CASSYWTSGEPYEQYF. DNA of the CDR3: TGTGCCAGCAGTTACTGGACTAGCGGGGAACCCTACGAGCAGTACTTC.

This chain links TRBV5-8 with TRBJ2-3; TRBD2 is a possible D gene (6 bases). This CDR3 contains 15 residues. CDR1 and CDR2 from the germline V gene are SGHTS and YDEGEE. The V and J ends lost 0 bases and 3 bases respectively, with 11 bases between them. CDR3 sequence (DNA): TGTGCCAGCAGCTTGGGGAGGGCTGATACAGATACGCAGTATTTT. Translated: CASSLGRADTDTQYF.

This rearrangement joins TRBV5-1 to TRBJ2-1; D possibly corresponds to TRBD1 (6 bases). Per germline, CDR1 SGHRS and CDR2 YFSETQ. The V end lost 1 base, the J end lost 4 bases, and 6 bases lay between the germline ends. The length of the CDR3 is 13 residues. CDR3 in DNA: TGCGCCAGCAGCTTGACAGGGTACAATGAGCAGTTCTTC. This encodes CASSLTGYNEQFF.

In this sample, this clone turned up a few times. V is TRBV19 and J is TRBJ2-2, with 7 bases fitting TRBD1. V lost 6 bases to trimming and J lost 6 bases; unmatched junction nucleotides: 4. Per germline, CDR1 LNHDA and CDR2 SQIVND (reference sequence). The CDR3 is made up of 13 amino acids. The CDR3 nucleotides read TGTGCCAGTAGGGCCCAGGGGGCCGGGGAGCTGTTTTTT. Translated: CASRAQGAGELFF.

This clone turned up a few times. The same CDR3 can be traced to other DNA sequences in this sample. This chain uses TRBV7-3 with TRBJ1-1; tentative D call: TRBD1 (5 bases). The CDR3 runs 14 residues. V was pared by 0 bases and J by 3 bases, with 8 bases between. Germline V gene sequence: CDR1 SGHTA, CDR2 FQGTGA. Written as DNA, the CDR3 is TGTGCCAGCAGCTTAACAGGAGGGGACACTGAAGCTTTCTTT. Encoded protein: CASSLTGGDTEAFF.

The V and J genes are TRBV11-2 and TRBJ2-1, with D tentatively TRBD2 (5 bases). Looked up from germline, CDR1 is SGHAT and CDR2 is FQNNGV. V dropped 5 bases and J dropped 2 bases, with 13 bases sitting between them. This CDR3 is 15 amino acids long. Here the CDR3 DNA reads TGTGCCAGCAGCCCCCGGAGCGGTCCCTACAATGAGCAGTTCTTC. It translates to CASSPRSGPYNEQFF.

This clone has only one observation. The same CDR3 arises from other DNA sequences in this sample as well. The J gene is TRBJ1-2, the V gene TRBV25-1, with no clear D. Germline-derived CDR1 and CDR2 are MGHDK and SYGVNS. The CDR3 is 14 residues long. Trimming took 0 bases from V and 2 from J, leaving 7 bases between them. Here the CDR3 reads CASSEYRRNYGYTF. The CDR3 DNA is TGTGCCAGCAGTGAATATCGCAGGAACTATGGCTACACCTTC.

This chain uses TRBV28 with TRBJ2-5; 12 bases line up with TRBD1. The V gene's germline CDR1 is MDHEN and CDR2 SYDVKM. The CDR3 contains 14 residues. Trimming at V came to 6 bases and at J to 4 bases, leaving 3 bases not matched to a gene. The CDR3 spells CASSGTGGRETQYF. The CDR3 DNA reads as TGTGCCAGCAGCGGGACAGGGGGCAGAGAGACCCAGTACTTC.

This clone came up a few times. The J gene is TRBJ1-1, the V gene TRBV19; the D is unclear. Germline lookup yields CDR1 LNHDA and CDR2 SQIVND (reference sequence). The CDR3 has 14 amino acids. V lost 6 bases and J 2 bases, leaving 13 bases between the germline ends. The DNA of the CDR3 is TGTGCCAGTAGATCGGGGAATCAAAACACTGAAGCTTTCTTT. Translated: CASRSGNQNTEAFF. The full variable domain, completed using reference TRBV19 and TRBJ1-1, is DGGITQSPKYLFRKEGQNVTLSCEQNLNHDAMYWYRQDPGQGLRLIYYSQIVNDFQKGDIAEGYSVSREKKESFPLTVTSAQKNPTAFYLCASRSGNQNTEAFFGQGTRLTVV.

The chain uses TRBV5-1 and TRBJ2-7; possible D gene TRBD2, 5 bases. Trimming stripped 5 bases from V and 1 base from J, with 19 bases between. This CDR3 is built from 16 residues. From germline, CDR1 is SGHRS and CDR2 YFSETQ. As DNA, the CDR3 is TGCGCCAGCAGACCGGTAGGGAACGGGGAATCCTACGAGCAGTACTTC. As protein: CASRPVGNGESYEQYF. The full variable domain, completed using reference TRBV5-1 and TRBJ2-7, is KAGVTQTPRYLIKTRGQQVTLSCSPISGHRSVSWYQQTPGQGLQFLFEYFSETQRNKGNFPGRFSGRQFSNSRSEMNVSTLELGDSALYLCASRPVGNGESYEQYFGPGTRLTVT.